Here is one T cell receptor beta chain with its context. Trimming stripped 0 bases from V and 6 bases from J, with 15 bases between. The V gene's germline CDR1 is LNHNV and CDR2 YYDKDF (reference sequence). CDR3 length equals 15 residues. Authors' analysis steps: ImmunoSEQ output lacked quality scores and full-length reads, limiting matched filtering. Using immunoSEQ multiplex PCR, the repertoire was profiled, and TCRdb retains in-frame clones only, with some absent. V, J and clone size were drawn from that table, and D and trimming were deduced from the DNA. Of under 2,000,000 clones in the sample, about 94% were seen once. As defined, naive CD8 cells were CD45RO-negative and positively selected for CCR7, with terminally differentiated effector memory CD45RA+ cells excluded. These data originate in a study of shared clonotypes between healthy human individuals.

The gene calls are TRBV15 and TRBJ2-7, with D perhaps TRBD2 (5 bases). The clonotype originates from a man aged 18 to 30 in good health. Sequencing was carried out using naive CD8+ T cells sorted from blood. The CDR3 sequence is CATSRDRTSYPEQYF. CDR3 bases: TGTGCCACCAGCAGAGATCGGACTTCTTATCCCGAGCAGTACTTC. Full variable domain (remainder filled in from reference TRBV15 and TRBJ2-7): DAMVIQNPRYQVTQFGKPVTLSCSQTLNHNVMYWYQQKSSQAPKLLFHYYDKDFNNEADTPDNFQSRRPNTSFCFLDIRSPGLGDTAMYLCATSRDRTSYPEQYFGPGTRLTVT.